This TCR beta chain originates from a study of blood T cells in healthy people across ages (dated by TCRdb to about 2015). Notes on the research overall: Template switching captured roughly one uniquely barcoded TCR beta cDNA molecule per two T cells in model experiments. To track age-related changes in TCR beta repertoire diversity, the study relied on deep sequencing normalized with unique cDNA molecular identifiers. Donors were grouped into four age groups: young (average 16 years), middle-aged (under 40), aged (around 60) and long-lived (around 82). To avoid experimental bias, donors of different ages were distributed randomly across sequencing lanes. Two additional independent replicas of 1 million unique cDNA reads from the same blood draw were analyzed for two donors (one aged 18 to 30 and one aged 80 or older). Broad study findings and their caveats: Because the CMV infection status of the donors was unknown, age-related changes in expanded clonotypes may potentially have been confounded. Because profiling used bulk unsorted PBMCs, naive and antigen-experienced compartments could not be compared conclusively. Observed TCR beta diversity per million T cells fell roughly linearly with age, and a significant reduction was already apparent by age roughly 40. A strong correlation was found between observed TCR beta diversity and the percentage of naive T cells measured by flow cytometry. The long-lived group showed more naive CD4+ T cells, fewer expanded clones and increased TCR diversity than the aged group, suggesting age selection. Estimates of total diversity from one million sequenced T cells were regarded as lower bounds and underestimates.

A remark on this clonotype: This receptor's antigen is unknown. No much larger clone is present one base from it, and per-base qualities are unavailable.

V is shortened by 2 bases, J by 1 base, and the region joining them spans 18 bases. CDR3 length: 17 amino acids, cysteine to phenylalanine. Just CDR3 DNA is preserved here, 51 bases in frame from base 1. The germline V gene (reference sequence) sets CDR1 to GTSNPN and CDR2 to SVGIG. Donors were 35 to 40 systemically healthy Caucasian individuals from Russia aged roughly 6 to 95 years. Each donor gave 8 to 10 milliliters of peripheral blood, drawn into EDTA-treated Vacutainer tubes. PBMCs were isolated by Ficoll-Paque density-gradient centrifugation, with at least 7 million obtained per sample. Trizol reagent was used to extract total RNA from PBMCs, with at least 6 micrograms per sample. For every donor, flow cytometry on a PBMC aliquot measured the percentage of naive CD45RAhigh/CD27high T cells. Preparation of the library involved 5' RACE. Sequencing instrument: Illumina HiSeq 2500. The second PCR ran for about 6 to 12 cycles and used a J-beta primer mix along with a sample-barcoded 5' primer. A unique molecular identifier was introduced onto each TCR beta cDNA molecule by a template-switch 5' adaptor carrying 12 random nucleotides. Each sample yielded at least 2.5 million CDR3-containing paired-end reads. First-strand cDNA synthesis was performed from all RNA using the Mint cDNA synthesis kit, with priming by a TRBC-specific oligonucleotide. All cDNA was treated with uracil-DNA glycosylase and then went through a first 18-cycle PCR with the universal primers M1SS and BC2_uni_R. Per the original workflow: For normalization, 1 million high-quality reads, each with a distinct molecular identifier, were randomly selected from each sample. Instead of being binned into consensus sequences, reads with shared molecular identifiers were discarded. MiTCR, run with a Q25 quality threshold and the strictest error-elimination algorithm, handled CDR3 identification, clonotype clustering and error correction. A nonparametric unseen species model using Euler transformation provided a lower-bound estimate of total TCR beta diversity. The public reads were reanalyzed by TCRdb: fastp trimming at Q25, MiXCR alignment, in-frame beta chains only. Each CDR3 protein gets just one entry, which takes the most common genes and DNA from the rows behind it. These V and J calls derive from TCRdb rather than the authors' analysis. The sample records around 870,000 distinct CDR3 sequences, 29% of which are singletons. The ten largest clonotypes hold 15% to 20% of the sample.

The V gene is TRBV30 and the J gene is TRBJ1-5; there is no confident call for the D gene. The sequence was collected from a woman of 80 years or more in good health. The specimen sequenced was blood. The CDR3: CAWSKTAFGESNQPQHF. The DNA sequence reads TGTGCCTGGAGTAAAACAGCCTTCGGGGAAAGCAATCAGCCCCAGCATTTT.